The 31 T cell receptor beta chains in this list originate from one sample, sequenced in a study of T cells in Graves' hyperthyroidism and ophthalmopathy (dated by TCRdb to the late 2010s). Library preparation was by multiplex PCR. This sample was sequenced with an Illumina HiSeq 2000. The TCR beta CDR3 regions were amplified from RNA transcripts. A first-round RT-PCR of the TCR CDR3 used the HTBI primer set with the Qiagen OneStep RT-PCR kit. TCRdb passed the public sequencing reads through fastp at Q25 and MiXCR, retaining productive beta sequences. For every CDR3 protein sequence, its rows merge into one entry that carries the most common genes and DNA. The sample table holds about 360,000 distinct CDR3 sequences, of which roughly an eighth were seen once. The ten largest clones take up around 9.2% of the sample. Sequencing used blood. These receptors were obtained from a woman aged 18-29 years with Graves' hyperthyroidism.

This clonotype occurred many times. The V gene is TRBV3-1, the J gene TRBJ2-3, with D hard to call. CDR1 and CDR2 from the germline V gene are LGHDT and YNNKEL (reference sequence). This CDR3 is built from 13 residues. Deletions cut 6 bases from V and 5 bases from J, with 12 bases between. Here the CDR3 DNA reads TGTGCCAGCAGGGGTACGGCCGGAGATACGCAGTATTTT. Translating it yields CASRGTAGDTQYF.

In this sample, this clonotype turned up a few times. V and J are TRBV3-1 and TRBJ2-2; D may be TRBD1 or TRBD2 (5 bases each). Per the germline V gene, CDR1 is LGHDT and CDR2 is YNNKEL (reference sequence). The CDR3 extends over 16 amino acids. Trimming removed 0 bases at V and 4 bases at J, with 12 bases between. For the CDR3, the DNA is TGTGCCAGCAGCCAAGATTTAGGGGCGGGCACCGGGGAGCTGTTTTTT. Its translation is CASSQDLGAGTGELFF.

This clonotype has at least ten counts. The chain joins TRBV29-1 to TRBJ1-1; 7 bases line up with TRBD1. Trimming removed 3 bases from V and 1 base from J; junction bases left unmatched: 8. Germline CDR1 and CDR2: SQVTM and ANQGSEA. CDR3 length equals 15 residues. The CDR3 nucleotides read TGCAGCGTTGAGCGTCCCGGGACAGAGAACACTGAAGCTTTCTTT. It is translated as CSVERPGTENTEAFF.

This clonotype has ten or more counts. The CDR3 DNA reads as TGTGCCAGCAGTAACTTCGGACTAGCGGGTCTCTACAATGAGCAGTTCTTC. Encoded protein: CASSNFGLAGLYNEQFF. J is TRBJ2-1 and V is TRBV27, with TRBD2 identical over 11 bases. The length of the CDR3 is 17 residues. Germline CDR1 reads MNHEY; CDR2 reads SMNVEV (reference sequence). The ends lost 5 bases at V and 3 bases at J; junction bases unmatched: 9.

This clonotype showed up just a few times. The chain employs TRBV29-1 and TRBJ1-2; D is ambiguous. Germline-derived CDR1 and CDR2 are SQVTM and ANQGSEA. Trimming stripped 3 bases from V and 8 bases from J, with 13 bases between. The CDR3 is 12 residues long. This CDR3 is CSVDKGSEGYTF. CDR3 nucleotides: TGCAGCGTTGATAAAGGGTCCGAGGGCTACACCTTC.

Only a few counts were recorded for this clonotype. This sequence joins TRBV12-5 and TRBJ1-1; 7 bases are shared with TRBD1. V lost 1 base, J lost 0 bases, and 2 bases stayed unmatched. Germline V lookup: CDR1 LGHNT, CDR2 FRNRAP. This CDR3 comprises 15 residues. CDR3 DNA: TGTGCTAGTGGTTTGGGACAGGGAATGAACACTGAAGCTTTCTTT. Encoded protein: CASGLGQGMNTEAFF.

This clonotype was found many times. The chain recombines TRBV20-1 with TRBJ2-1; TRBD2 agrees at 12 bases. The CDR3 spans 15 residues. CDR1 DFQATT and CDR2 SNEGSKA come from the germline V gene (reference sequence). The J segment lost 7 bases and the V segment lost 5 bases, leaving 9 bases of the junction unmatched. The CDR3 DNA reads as TGCAGTGCTGATCCCCTAGCGGGGGGGCGGAATGAGCAGTTCTTC. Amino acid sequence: CSADPLAGGRNEQFF.

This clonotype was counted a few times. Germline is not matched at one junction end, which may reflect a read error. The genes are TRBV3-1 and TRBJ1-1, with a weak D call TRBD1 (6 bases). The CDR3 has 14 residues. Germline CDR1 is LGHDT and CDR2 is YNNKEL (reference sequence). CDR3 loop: CATSQGGMNTEAFF. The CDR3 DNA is TGTGCCACCAGCCAAGGGGGAATGAACACTGAAGCTTTCTTT.

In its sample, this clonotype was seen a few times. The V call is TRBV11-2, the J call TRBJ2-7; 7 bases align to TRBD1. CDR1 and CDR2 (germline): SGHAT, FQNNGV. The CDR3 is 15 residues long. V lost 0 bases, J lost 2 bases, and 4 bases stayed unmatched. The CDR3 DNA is TGTGCCAGCAGCTTAGACCGGGACAGCCCCTACGAGCAGTACTTC. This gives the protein CASSLDRDSPYEQYF.

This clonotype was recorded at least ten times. In nucleotides, the CDR3 is TGTGCCAGCAGTTATGGGGGACGTCCTACCACAGATACGCAGTATTTT. Amino acids: CASSYGGRPTTDTQYF. The V and J genes are TRBV6-1 and TRBJ2-3; tentatively, D is TRBD1 or TRBD2 (5 bases each). Trimming removed 5 bases at V and 2 bases at J, with 17 bases between. CDR1 is MNHNS, CDR2 SASEGT, per germline. The CDR3 runs 16 residues.

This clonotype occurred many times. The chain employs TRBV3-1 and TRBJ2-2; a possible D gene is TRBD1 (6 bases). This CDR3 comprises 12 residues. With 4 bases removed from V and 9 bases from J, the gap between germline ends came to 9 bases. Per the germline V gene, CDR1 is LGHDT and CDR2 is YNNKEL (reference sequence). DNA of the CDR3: TGTGCCAGCAGCCCGACAGGTCGGGAGCTGTTTTTT. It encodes CASSPTGRELFF.

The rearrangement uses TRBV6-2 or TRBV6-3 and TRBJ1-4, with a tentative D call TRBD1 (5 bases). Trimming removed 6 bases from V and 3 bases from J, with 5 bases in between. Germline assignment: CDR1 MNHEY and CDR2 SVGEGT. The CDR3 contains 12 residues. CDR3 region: CASRTANEKLFF. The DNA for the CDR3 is TGTGCCAGCAGGACAGCTAATGAAAAACTGTTTTTT.

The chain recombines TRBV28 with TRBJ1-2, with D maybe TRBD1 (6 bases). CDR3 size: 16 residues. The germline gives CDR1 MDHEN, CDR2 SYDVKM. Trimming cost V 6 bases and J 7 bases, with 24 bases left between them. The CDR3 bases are TGTGCCAGCAGCTCTTCTCCCACCCGGGACATTTTTGGCTACACCTTC. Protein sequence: CASSSSPTRDIFGYTF.

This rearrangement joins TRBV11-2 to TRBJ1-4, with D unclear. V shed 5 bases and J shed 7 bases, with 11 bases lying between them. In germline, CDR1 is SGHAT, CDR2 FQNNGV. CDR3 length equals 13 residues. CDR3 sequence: CASSRKEGEKLFF. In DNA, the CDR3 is TGTGCCAGCAGCCGAAAGGAAGGTGAAAAACTGTTTTTT.

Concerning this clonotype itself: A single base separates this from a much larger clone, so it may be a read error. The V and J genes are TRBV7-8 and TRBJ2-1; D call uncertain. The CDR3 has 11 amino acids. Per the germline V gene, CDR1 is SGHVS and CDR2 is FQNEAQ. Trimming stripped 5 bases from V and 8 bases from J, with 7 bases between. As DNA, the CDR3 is TGTGCCAGCAGCCCACTGTATGAGCAGTTCTTC. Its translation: CASSPLYEQFF. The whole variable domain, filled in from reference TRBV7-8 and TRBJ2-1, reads GAGVSQSPRYKVAKRGQDVALRCDPISGHVSLFWYQQALGQGPEFLTYFQNEAQLDKSGLPSDRFFAERPEGSVSTLKIQRTQQEDSAVYLCASSPLYEQFFGPGTRLTVL.

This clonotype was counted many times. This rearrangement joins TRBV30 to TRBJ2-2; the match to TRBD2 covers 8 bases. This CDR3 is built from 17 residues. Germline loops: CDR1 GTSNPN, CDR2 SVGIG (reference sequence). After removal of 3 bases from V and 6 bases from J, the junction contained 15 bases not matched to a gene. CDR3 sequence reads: CAWRGLESWVSAGELFF. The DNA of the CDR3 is TGTGCCTGGAGGGGACTAGAGTCCTGGGTTAGCGCCGGGGAGCTGTTTTTT.

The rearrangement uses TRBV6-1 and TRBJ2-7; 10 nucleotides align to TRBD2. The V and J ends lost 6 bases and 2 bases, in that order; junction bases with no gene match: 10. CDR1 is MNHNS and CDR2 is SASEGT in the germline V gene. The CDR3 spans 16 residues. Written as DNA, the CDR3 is TGTGCCAGCAGAGGGTTGGGGACTAGCGCACCCTACGAGCAGTACTTC. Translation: CASRGLGTSAPYEQYF.

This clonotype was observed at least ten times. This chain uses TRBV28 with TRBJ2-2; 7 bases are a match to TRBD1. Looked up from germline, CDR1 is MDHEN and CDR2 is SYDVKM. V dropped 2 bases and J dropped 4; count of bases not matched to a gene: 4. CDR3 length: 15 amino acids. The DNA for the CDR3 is TGTGCCAGCAGTTTACGAGGGGGCATCACCGGGGAGCTGTTTTTT. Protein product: CASSLRGGITGELFF.

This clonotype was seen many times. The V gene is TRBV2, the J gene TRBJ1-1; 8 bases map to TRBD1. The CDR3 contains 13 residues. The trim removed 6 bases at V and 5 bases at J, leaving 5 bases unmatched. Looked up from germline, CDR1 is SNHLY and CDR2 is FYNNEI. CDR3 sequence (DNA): TGTGCCAGCAGCGCAGGGGGCCGGACTGAAGCTTTCTTT. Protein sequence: CASSAGGRTEAFF.

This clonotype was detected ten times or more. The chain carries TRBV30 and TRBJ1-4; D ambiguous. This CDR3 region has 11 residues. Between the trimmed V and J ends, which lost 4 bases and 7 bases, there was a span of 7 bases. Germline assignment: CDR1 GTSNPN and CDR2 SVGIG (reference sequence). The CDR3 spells CAWKMGEKLFF. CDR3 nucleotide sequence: TGTGCCTGGAAGATGGGTGAAAAACTGTTTTTT.

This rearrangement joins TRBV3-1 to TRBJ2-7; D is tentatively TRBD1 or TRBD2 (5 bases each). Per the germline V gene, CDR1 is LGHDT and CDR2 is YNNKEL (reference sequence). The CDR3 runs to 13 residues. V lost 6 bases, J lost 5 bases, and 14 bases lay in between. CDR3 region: CASRPIGTDEQYF. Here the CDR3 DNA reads TGTGCCAGCAGACCCATAGGGACCGACGAGCAGTACTTC.

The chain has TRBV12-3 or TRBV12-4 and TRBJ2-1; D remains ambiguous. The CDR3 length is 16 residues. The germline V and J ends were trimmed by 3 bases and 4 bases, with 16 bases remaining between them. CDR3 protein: CASSFGSPILYNEQFF. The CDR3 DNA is TGTGCCAGCAGTTTTGGATCTCCTATCTTGTACAATGAGCAGTTCTTC.

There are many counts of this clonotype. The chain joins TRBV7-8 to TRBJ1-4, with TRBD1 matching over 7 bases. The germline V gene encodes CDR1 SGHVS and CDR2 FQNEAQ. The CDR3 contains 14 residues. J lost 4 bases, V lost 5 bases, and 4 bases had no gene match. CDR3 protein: CASSTDRNNEKLFF. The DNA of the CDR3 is TGTGCCAGCAGCACGGACAGGAATAATGAAAAACTGTTTTTT.

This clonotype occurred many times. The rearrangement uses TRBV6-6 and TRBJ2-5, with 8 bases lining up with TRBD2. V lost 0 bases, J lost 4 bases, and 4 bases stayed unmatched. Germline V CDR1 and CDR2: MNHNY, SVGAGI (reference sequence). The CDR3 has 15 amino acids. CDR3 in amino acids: CASSYSNGGAETQYF. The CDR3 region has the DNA TGTGCCAGCAGTTACTCGAACGGGGGGGCAGAGACCCAGTACTTC.

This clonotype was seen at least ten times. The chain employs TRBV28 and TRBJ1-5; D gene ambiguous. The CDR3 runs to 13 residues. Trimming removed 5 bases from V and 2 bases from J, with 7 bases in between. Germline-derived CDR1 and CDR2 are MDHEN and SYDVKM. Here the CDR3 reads CASSREGNQPQHF. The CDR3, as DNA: TGTGCCAGCAGTAGGGAAGGCAATCAGCCCCAGCATTTT.

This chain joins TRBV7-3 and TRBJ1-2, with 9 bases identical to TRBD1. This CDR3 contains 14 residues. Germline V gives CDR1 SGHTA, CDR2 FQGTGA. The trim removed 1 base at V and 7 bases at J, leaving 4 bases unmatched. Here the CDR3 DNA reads TGTGCCAGCAGCTTAAATCCGGACAGGGGTGGCTACACCTTC. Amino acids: CASSLNPDRGGYTF.

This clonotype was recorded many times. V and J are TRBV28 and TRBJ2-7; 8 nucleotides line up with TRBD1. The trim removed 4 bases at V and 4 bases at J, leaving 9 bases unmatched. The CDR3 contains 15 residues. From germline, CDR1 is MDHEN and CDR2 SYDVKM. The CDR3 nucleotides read TGTGCCAGCAGTTCCCTCTCAGGGGGCTGGTACGAGCAGTACTTC. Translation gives CASSSLSGGWYEQYF.

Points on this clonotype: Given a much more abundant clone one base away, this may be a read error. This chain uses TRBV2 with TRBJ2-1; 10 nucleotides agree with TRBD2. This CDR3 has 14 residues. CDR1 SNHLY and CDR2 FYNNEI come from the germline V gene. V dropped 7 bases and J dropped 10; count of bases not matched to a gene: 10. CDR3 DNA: TGTGCCAGCAAACCTAGCGGGAGCAAATACGAGCAGTTCTTC. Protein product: CASKPSGSKYEQFF.

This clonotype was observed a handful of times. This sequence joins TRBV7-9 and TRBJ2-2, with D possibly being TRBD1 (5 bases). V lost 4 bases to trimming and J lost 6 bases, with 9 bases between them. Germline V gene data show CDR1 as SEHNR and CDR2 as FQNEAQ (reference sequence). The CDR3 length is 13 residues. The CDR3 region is CASSSVGAGELFF. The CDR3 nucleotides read TGTGCCAGCAGCTCAGTAGGGGCCGGGGAGCTGTTTTTT.

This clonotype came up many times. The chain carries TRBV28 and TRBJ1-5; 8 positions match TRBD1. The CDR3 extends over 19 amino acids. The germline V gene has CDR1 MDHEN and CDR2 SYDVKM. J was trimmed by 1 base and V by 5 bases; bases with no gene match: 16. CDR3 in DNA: TGTGCCAGCAGTACCGACAGGGGAAACGCCCCTCGGAGCAATCAGCCCCAGCATTTT. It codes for CASSTDRGNAPRSNQPQHF.

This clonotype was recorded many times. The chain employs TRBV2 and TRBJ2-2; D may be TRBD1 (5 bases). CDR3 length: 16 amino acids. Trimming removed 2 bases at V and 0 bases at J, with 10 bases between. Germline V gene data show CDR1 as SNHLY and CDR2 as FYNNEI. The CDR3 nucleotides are TGTGCCAGCAGTGAACAGGGTCAATCGAACACCGGGGAGCTGTTTTTT. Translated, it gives CASSEQGQSNTGELFF. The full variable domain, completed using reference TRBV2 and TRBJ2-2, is EPEVTQTPSHQVTQMGQEVILRCVPISNHLYFYWYRQILGQKVEFLVSFYNNEISEKSEIFDDQFSVERPDGSNFTLKIRSTKLEDSAMYFCASSEQGQSNTGELFFGEGSRLTVL.